Shown below are 19 T cell receptor beta chains from a single sample sequenced in a study of cytomegalovirus exposure and HLA in healthy donors. The PCR used 60 Vbeta and 13 Jbeta primers. Measured with immunoSEQ multiplex PCR; TCRdb has only the in-frame clones, and not every one. The table shows about 170,000 clones, with approximately 70% occurring only once. The sequenced sample was PBMCs. These receptors were taken from a man aged 40-49 years in good health and CMV-seropositive.

This chain joins TRBV5-6 and TRBJ2-7; unclear D gene. The ends were cut back, 4 bases at V and 3 bases at J, with 11 bases in the middle. The CDR3 spans 13 residues. CDR1 and CDR2 from the germline V gene are SGHDT and YYEEEE. Written as DNA, the CDR3 is TGTGCCAGCAGCCCGGATGGGCGCTACGAGCAGTACTTC. Amino acid sequence: CASSPDGRYEQYF. The variable domain in full, with the rest retrieved from reference TRBV5-6 and TRBJ2-7, is DAGVTQSPTHLIKTRGQQVTLRCSPKSGHDTVSWYQQALGQGPQFIFQYYEEEERQRGNFPDRFSGHQFPNYSSELNVNALLLGDSALYLCASSPDGRYEQYFGPGTRLTVT.

This clone was found a few times. The V and J genes are TRBV5-1 and TRBJ2-3; 7 bases agree with TRBD1. CDR1 is SGHRS and CDR2 is YFSETQ in the germline V gene. V shed 3 bases, J shed 1 base, and the junction held 5 bases outside the gene matches. The CDR3 sequence is 15 residues long. DNA for the CDR3: TGCGCCAGCAGCTCCGGACAGGTGGGCACAGATACGCAGTATTTT. This encodes CASSSGQVGTDTQYF. The variable domain in full, completed from reference TRBV5-1 and TRBJ2-3, reads KAGVTQTPRYLIKTRGQQVTLSCSPISGHRSVSWYQQTPGQGLQFLFEYFSETQRNKGNFPGRFSGRQFSNSRSEMNVSTLELGDSALYLCASSSGQVGTDTQYFGPGTRLTVL.

The rearrangement joins TRBV25-1 to TRBJ2-3; D may be TRBD1 (6 bases). Trimming removed 5 bases from V and 0 bases from J, with 12 bases in between. This CDR3 contains 15 residues. In germline, CDR1 is MGHDK, CDR2 SYGVNS. CDR3 sequence (DNA): TGTGCCAGCAGTCCTAACAGGGTTAGCACAGATACGCAGTATTTT. Its protein is CASSPNRVSTDTQYF.

The rearrangement uses TRBV27 and TRBJ2-1, with a weak D call TRBD2 (5 bases). The CDR3 runs to 16 residues. Trimming took 0 bases from V and 3 from J, leaving 12 bases between them. From germline, CDR1 is MNHEY and CDR2 SMNVEV (reference sequence). CDR3 amino acids: CASSLSALASYNEQFF. CDR3 sequence (DNA): TGTGCCAGCAGTTTATCGGCCCTAGCTAGCTACAATGAGCAGTTCTTC.

This clone was picked up a small number of times. V is TRBV10-3 and J is TRBJ1-4, with 7 bases lining up with TRBD1. The length of the CDR3 is 15 residues. With 2 bases clipped from V and 8 bases from J, the junction kept 8 bases outside the gene matches. Looked up from germline, CDR1 is ENHRY and CDR2 is SYGVKD. The CDR3 spells CAISETGDIEEKLFF. The CDR3 DNA reads as TGTGCCATCAGTGAGACAGGGGACATCGAGGAAAAACTGTTTTTT.

The chain joins TRBV6-5 to TRBJ1-2, with D maybe TRBD1 (5 bases). V shed 6 bases and J shed 5 bases, with 16 bases lying between them. Germline V gene lookup returns CDR1 MNHEY and CDR2 SVGAGI. This CDR3 has 14 residues. The CDR3 DNA reads TGTGCCAGCAGCTACACGGGGGTTGGATATGGCTACACCTTC. Its translation is CASSYTGVGYGYTF.

The chain combines TRBV7-3 with TRBJ1-5; TRBD1 aligns across 12 bases. The CDR3 runs 19 residues. The ends lost 5 bases at V and 2 bases at J; junction bases unmatched: 13. From germline, CDR1 is SGHTA and CDR2 FQGTGA. This chain's CDR3 is CASSLRDRGRRGGNQPQHF. CDR3 in DNA: TGTGCCAGCAGCCTCCGGGACAGGGGGCGTCGTGGTGGCAATCAGCCCCAGCATTTT.

The chain combines TRBV6-5 with TRBJ2-7, with TRBD1 identical over 10 bases. CDR1 MNHEY and CDR2 SVGAGI come from the germline V gene. The CDR3 consists of 14 residues. Unmatched junction bases numbered 1, after V lost 5 bases and J lost 0 bases. The CDR3 loop is CASSRTGGSYEQYF. CDR3 nucleotides: TGTGCCAGCAGTAGGACAGGGGGCTCCTACGAGCAGTACTTC.

V usage is TRBV4-2 and J usage is TRBJ1-2, with a weak D call TRBD1 (5 bases). The V end was cut by 0 bases, the J end by 0 bases, with 8 bases between. Germline-derived CDR1 and CDR2 are LGHNA and YNFKEQ. The CDR3 covers 15 residues. CDR3 bases: TGTGCCAGCAGCCAAGATCCCAGGGCTAACTATGGCTACACCTTC. It codes for CASSQDPRANYGYTF.

This chain joins TRBV9 and TRBJ2-5, with 7 bases identical to TRBD1. Germline V lookup: CDR1 SGDLS, CDR2 YYNGEE. This CDR3 has 13 residues. V dropped 7 bases and J dropped 5; count of bases not matched to a gene: 8. The CDR3 reads CASGSDRAETQYF. The CDR3 bases are TGTGCCAGCGGATCCGACAGGGCCGAGACCCAGTACTTC.

The V gene is TRBV5-4, the J gene TRBJ2-7; TRBD1 is a possible D gene (6 bases). The V gene's germline CDR1 is SGHNT and CDR2 YYREEE (reference sequence). The CDR3 is 12 residues long. V was pared by 4 bases and J by 7 bases, with 12 bases between. Here the CDR3 DNA reads TGTGCCAGCAGCGCATACAGGGAAGAGCAGTACTTC. Protein sequence: CASSAYREEQYF. Full variable domain (remainder filled in from reference TRBV5-4 and TRBJ2-7): ETGVTQSPTHLIKTRGQQVTLRCSSQSGHNTVSWYQQALGQGPQFIFQYYREEENGRGNFPPRFSGLQFPNYSSELNVNALELDDSALYLCASSAYREEQYFGPGTRLTVT.

The rearrangement joins TRBV5-1 to TRBJ2-5; 7 nucleotides line up with TRBD1. J gave up 2 bases and V 0 bases, and 1 base lay outside the gene matches. Germline CDR1 and CDR2: SGHRS and YFSETQ. The CDR3 spans 14 residues. This chain's CDR3 is CASSLGGQQETQYF. The CDR3 DNA follows: TGCGCCAGCAGCTTGGGGGGACAGCAAGAGACCCAGTACTTC.

This clone was found a few times. This sequence joins TRBV7-8 and TRBJ2-5, with D possibly TRBD2 on 6 matching bases. Germline V gene lookup returns CDR1 SGHVS and CDR2 FQNEAQ. Trimming removed 3 bases at V and 5 bases at J, with 10 bases between. There are 13 residues in the CDR3. The CDR3 loop reads CASSLGGGETQYF. As DNA, the CDR3 is TGTGCCAGCAGCTTGGGGGGTGGCGAGACCCAGTACTTC.

This clone was seen only once. V gene TRBV18 combines with J gene TRBJ1-4; D gene unclear. Trimming shortened V by 2 bases and J by 6 bases, and 16 bases separated the two germline ends. Germline-derived CDR1 and CDR2 are KGHSH and LQKENI. The CDR3 has 16 amino acids. The CDR3 spells CASSPRKPYHYEKLFF. The DNA for the CDR3 is TGTGCCAGCTCACCAAGAAAGCCATATCATTATGAAAAACTGTTTTTT.

This clone was counted between two and nine times. This chain connects TRBV11-1 to TRBJ1-1; D is ambiguous. The CDR3 totals 14 residues. In germline, CDR1 is SGHAT, CDR2 FQDESV (reference sequence). The V end was cut by 1 base, the J end by 1 base, with 7 bases between. The chain's CDR3 is CASSLESGNTEAFF. The CDR3 DNA follows: TGTGCCAGCAGCTTAGAATCAGGGAACACTGAAGCTTTCTTT. The variable domain in full, with the rest retrieved from reference TRBV11-1 and TRBJ1-1, is EAEVAQSPRYKITEKSQAVAFWCDPISGHATLYWYRQILGQGPELLVQFQDESVVDDSQLPKDRFSAERLKGVDSTLKIQPAELGDSAMYLCASSLESGNTEAFFGQGTRLTVV.

V gene TRBV6-1 combines with J gene TRBJ1-6, with D unresolved. Trimming stripped 7 bases from V and 14 bases from J, with 18 bases between. CDR1 is MNHNS and CDR2 is SASEGT in the germline V gene. CDR3 length: 13 amino acids. The CDR3, as DNA: TGTGCCAGCACCGAAACGCGAGCGGTGACCCTCCACTTT. It specifies CASTETRAVTLHF.

Concerning this clone: Sequence at one end of the junction differs from germline and may be a read error. This rearrangement joins TRBV6-5 to TRBJ2-1; 9 bases agree with TRBD2. The CDR3 covers 15 residues. The germline CDR1 and CDR2 sequences are MNHEY and SVGAGI. CDR3: CASSLEAGGLNEQLF. CDR3 bases: TGTGCCAGCAGCCTCGAAGCGGGGGGTCTCAATGAGCAGCTCTTC.

Notes on this clone: A junction boundary mismatches the germline segment, possibly from a read error. This chain links TRBV7-7 with TRBJ2-3; 9 bases align to TRBD1. The CDR3 has 14 amino acids. CDR1 and CDR2 (germline): SSHAT, FNYEAQ (reference sequence). CDR3 sequence reads: CASSLGQGGGTQYF. The CDR3, as DNA: TGTGCTAGCAGCCTGGGACAGGGAGGGGGTACGCAGTATTTT. The full variable domain, rest sourced from reference TRBV7-7 and TRBJ2-3, is GAGVSQSPRYKVTKRGQDVTLRCDPISSHATLYWYQQALGQGPEFLTYFNYEAQPDKSGLPSDRFSAERPEGSISTLTIQRTEQRDSAMYRCASSLGQGGGTQYFGPGTRLTVL.

This clone has a handful of counts. The V call is TRBV29-1, the J call TRBJ1-3, with TRBD1 matching 7 bases. Per the germline V gene, CDR1 is SQVTM and CDR2 is ANQGSEA. Trimming took 4 bases from V and 4 from J; bases not matched to a gene: 4. The CDR3 contains 13 residues. The CDR3 DNA is TGCAGCGTTGCAGGGACAGTAGGAAACACCATATATTTT. Protein: CSVAGTVGNTIYF.